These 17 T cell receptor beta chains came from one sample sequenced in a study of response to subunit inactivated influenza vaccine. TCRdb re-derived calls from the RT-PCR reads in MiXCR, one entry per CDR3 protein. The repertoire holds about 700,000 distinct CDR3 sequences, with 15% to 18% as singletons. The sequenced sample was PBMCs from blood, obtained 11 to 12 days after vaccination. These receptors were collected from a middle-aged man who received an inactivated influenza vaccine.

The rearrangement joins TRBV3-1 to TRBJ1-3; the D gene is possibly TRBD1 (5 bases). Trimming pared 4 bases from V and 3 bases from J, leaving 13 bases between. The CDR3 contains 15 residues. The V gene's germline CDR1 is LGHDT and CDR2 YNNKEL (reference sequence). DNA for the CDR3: TGTGCCAGCAGCCCTCAGGGAGATGGTGGAAACACCATATATTTT. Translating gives CASSPQGDGGNTIYF.

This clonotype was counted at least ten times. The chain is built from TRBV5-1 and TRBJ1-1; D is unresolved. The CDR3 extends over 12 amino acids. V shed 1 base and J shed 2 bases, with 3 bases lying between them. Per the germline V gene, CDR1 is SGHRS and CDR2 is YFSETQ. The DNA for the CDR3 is TGCGCCAGCAGCTTGCATAACACTGAAGCTTTCTTT. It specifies CASSLHNTEAFF.

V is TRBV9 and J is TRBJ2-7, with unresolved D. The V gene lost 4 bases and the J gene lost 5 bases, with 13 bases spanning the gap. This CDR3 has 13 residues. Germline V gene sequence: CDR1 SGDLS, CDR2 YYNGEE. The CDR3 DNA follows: TGTGCCAGCAGCTCCCATGGACCAAACGAGCAGTACTTC. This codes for CASSSHGPNEQYF.

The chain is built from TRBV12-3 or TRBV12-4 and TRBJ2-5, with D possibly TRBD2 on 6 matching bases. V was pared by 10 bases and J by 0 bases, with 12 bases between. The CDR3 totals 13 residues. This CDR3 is CATAGPYQETQYF. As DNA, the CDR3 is TGTGCCACCGCGGGGCCGTACCAAGAGACCCAGTACTTC.

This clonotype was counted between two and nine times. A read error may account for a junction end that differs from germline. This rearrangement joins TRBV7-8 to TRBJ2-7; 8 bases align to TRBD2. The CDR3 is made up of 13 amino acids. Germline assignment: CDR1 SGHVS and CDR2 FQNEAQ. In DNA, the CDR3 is TGCGCCAGCAGCTTAGCGGGGTCGGGCGGAGGGTACTTC. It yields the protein CASSLAGSGGGYF. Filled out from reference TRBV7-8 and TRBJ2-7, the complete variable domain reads GAGVSQSPRYKVAKRGQDVALRCDPISGHVSLFWYQQALGQGPEFLTYFQNEAQLDKSGLPSDRFFAERPEGSVSTLKIQRTQQEDSAVYLCASSLAGSGGGYFGPGTRLTVT.

CDR3 sequence (DNA): TGTGCCACCAGCTCCCGACAGGGTCCGGGAAACACCATATATTTT. It translates to CATSSRQGPGNTIYF. The gene calls are TRBV15 and TRBJ1-3, with 7 bases aligning to TRBD1. The CDR3 is 15 amino acids. CDR1 is LNHNV, CDR2 YYDKDF, per germline (reference sequence). The V and J ends lost 5 bases and 4 bases, in that order; junction bases with no gene match: 8.

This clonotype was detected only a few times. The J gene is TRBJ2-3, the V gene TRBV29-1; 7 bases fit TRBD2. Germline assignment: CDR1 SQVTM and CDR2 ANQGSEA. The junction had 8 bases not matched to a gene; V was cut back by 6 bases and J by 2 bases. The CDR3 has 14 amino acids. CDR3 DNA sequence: TGCAGCGTCGACCTAGCGGCTGACACAGATACGCAGTATTTT. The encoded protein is CSVDLAADTDTQYF.

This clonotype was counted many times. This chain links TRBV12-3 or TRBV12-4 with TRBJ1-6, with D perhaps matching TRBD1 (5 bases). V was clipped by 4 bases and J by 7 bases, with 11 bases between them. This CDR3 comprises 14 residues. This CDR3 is CASSYQGGNSPLHF. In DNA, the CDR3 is TGTGCCAGCAGTTATCAGGGAGGCAATTCACCCCTCCACTTT.

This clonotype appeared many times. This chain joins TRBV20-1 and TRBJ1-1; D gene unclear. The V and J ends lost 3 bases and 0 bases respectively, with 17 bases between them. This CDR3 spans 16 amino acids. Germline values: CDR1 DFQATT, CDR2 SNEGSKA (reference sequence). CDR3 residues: CSARWGPRPVNTEAFF. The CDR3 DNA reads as TGCAGTGCTAGGTGGGGTCCTCGACCGGTGAACACTGAAGCTTTCTTT.

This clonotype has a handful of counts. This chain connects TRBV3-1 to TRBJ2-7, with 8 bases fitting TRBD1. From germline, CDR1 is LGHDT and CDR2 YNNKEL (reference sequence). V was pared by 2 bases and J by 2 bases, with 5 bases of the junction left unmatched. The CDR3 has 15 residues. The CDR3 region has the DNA TGTGCCAGCAGCCAACGTGGACAGGGTACCTACGAGCAGTACTTC. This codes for CASSQRGQGTYEQYF.

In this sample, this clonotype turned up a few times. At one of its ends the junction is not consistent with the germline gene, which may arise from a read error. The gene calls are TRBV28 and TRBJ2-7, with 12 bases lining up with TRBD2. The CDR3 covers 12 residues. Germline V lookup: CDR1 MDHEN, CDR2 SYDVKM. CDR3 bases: TGTGCCAGCAGTTTACCCGGACTAGCGGGAAACTTC. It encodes CASSLPGLAGNF.

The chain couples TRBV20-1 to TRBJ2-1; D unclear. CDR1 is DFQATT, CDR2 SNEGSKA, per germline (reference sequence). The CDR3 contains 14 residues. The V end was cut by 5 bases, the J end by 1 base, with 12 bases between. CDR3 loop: CSAPHPLSYNEQFF. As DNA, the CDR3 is TGCAGTGCTCCCCACCCGTTGTCCTACAATGAGCAGTTCTTC.

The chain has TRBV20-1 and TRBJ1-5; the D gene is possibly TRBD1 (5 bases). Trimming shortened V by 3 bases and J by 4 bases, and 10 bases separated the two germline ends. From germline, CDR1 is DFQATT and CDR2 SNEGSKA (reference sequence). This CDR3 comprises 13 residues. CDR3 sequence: CSASETANQPQHF. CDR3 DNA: TGCAGTGCTAGTGAGACAGCGAATCAGCCCCAGCATTTT.

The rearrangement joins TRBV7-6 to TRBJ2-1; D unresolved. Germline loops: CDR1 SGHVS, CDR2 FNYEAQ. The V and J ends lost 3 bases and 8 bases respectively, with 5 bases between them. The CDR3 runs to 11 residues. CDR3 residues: CASSFNHEQFF. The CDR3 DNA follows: TGTGCCAGCAGCTTCAACCATGAGCAGTTCTTC.

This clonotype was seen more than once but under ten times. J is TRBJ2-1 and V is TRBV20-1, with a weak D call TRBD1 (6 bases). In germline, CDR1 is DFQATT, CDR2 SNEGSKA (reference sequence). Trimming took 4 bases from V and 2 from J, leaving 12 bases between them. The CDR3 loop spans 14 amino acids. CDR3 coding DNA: TGCAGTGCTATCCCCGGGACAACCTACAATGAGCAGTTCTTC. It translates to CSAIPGTTYNEQFF.

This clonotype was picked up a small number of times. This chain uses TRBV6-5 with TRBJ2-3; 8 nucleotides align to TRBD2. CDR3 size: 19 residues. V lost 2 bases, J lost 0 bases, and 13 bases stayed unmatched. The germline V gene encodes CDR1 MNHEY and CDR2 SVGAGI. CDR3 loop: CASSYPRQRGSPSTDTQYF. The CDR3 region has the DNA TGTGCCAGCAGTTACCCCCGGCAGCGGGGGAGCCCTAGCACAGATACGCAGTATTTT.

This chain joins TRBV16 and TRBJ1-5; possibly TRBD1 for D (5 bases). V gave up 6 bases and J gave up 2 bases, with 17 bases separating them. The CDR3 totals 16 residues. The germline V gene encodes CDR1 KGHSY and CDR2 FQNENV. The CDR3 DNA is TGTGCCAGCAGACCAGGGACTGGCTCTCGCAATCAGCCCCAGCATTTT. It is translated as CASRPGTGSRNQPQHF.